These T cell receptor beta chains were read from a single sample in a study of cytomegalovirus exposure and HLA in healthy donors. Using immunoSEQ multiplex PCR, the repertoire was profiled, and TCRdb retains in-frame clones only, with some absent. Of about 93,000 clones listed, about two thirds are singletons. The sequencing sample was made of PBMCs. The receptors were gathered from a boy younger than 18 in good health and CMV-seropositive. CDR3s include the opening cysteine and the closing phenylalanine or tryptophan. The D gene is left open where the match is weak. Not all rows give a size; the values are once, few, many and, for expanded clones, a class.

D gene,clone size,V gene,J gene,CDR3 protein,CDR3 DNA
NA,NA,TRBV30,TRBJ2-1,CAWQKGAYNEQFF,TGTGCCTGGCAAAAGGGGGCCTACAATGAGCAGTTCTTC
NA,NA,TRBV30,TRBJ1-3,CAWSGGSTGNTIYF,TGTGCCTGGAGCGGGGGGTCAACTGGAAACACCATATATTTT
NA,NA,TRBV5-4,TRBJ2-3,CASSLDGSWRTDTQYF,TGTGCCAGCAGCTTGGACGGTAGCTGGCGCACAGATACGCAGTATTTT
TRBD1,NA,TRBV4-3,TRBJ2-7,CASSQATGGYEQYF,TGCGCCAGCAGCCAAGCGACAGGGGGCTACGAGCAGTACTTC
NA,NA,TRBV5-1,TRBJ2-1,CASSTELNNEQFF,TGCGCCAGCAGCACTGAATTAAATAATGAGCAGTTCTTC
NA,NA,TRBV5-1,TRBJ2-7,CASSLGGGGDNEQYF,TGCGCCAGCAGCCTGGGAGGGGGTGGGGATAACGAGCAGTACTTC
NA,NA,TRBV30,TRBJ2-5,CAWTGGLTGGTQYF,TGTGCCTGGACGGGGGGTCTCACAGGGGGGACCCAGTACTTC
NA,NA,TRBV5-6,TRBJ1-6,CASSLYRLNNSPLHF,TGTGCCAGCAGCTTGTACAGGTTAAATAATTCACCCCTCCACTTT
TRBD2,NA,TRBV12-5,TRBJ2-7,CASGSSLLAGEDEQYF,TGTGCTAGTGGTTCGTCCCTACTAGCGGGAGAGGATGAGCAGTACTTC
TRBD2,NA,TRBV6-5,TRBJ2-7,CASRVRLAGIYEQYF,TGTGCCAGCAGGGTGAGACTAGCGGGGATCTACGAGCAGTACTTC
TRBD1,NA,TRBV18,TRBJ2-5,CASSRNPGDRVETQYF,TGTGCCAGCTCACGAAACCCCGGCGACAGGGTAGAGACCCAGTACTTC
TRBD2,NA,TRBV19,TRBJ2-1,CASSMAGTTYNEQFF,TGTGCCAGTAGTATGGCTGGGACTACCTACAATGAGCAGTTCTTC
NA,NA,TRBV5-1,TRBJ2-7,CASSQSGGLEQYF,TGCGCCAGCAGCCAGTCCGGCGGACTCGAGCAGTACTTC
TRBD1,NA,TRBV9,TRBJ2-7,CASGRTGSSYEQYF,TGTGCCAGCGGCAGGACAGGGAGCTCCTACGAGCAGTACTTC
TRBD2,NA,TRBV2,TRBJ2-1,CASSAIAGGNEQFF,TGTGCCAGCAGTGCGATAGCGGGAGGCAATGAGCAGTTCTTC
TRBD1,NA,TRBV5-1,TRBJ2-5,CASSLVTGKETQYF,TGCGCCAGCAGCTTGGTGACAGGGAAAGAGACCCAGTACTTC
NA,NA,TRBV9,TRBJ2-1,CASSPGLPPWWDEQFF,TGTGCCAGCAGCCCCGGACTGCCCCCATGGTGGGATGAGCAGTTCTTC
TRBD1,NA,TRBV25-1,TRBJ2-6,CASRGQGDRANVLTF,TGTGCCAGCAGGGGACAGGGGGATAGGGCCAACGTCCTGACTTTC
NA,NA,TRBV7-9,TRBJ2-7,CASAAINYEQYF,TGTGCCAGCGCGGCGATTAACTACGAGCAGTACTTC
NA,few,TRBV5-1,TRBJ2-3,CASSGYRRPDTQYF,TGCGCCAGCAGTGGGTATCGGAGACCAGATACGCAGTATTTT
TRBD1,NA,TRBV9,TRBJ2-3,CASSVGRGRTDTQYF,TGTGCCAGCAGCGTAGGAAGGGGGCGAACAGATACGCAGTATTTT
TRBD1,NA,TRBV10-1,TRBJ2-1,CASIRTGYNEQFF,TGCGCCAGCATCAGGACAGGCTACAATGAGCAGTTCTTC
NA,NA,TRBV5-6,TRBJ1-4,CASSLVVWMEEKLFF,TGTGCCAGCAGCTTGGTGGTCTGGATGGAGGAAAAACTGTTTTTT
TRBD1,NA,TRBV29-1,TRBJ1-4,CSVGRGTGTEKLFF,TGCAGCGTTGGACGGGGGACAGGTACTGAAAAACTGTTTTTT
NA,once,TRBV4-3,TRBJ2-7,CASSQDNGWQYF,TGCGCCAGCAGCCAAGATAACGGGTGGCAGTACTTC
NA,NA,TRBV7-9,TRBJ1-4,CASSSSTSGHRNEKLFF,TGTGCCAGCAGTTCATCAACCTCGGGACATAGAAATGAAAAACTGTTTTTT
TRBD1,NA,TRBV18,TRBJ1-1,CASSSRQGANTEAFF,TGTGCCAGCTCATCTCGACAGGGGGCAAACACTGAAGCTTTCTTT
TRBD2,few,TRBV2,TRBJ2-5,CASSRGGDQETQYF,TGTGCCAGCAGTCGCGGGGGGGATCAAGAGACCCAGTACTTC
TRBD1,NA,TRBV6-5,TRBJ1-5,CASSLRTGFNQPQHF,TGTGCCAGCAGCCTCAGGACAGGGTTCAATCAGCCCCAGCATTTT
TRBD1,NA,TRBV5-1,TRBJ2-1,CASSLFGTGDNEQFF,TGCGCCAGCAGCTTGTTCGGGACAGGTGACAATGAGCAGTTCTTC
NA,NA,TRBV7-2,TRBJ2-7,CASSLVGADSYEQYF,TGTGCCAGCAGCTTAGTCGGAGCCGACTCCTACGAGCAGTACTTC
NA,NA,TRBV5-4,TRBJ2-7,CASSQVGVRSEQYF,TGTGCCAGCAGCCAAGTAGGGGTGAGGAGCGAGCAGTACTTC
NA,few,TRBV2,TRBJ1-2,CASSRQNPNYGYTF,TGTGCCAGCAGCAGACAGAACCCTAACTATGGCTACACCTTC
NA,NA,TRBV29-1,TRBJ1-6,CSDDVSSYNSPLHF,TGCAGCGATGACGTGAGCTCCTATAATTCACCCCTCCACTTT
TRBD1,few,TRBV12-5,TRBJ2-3,CASGNRQGTTDTQYF,TGTGCTAGTGGAAACCGACAGGGAACCACAGATACGCAGTATTTT
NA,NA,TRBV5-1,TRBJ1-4,CASSLDGQTNEKLFF,TGCGCCAGCAGCTTGGATGGGCAAACTAATGAAAAACTGTTTTTT
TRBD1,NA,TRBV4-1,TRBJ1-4,CASHSTGEVGEKLFF,TGCGCCAGCCATTCAACAGGGGAGGTTGGTGAAAAACTGTTTTTT
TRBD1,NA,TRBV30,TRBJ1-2,CAWSFRGDYGYTF,TGTGCCTGGAGCTTCAGGGGGGACTATGGCTACACCTTC
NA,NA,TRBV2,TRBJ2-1,CASTDSYNEQFF,TGTGCCAGCACGGACAGCTACAATGAGCAGTTCTTC
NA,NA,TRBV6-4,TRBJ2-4,CASGEEEGDIQYF,TGTGCCAGCGGGGAAGAAGAGGGGGACATTCAGTACTTC
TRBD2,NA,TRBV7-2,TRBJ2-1,CASSFNLGGGAGNEQFF,TGTGCCAGCAGCTTTAATTTGGGCGGGGGGGCCGGTAATGAGCAGTTCTTC
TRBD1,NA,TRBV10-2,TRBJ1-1,CASTLDRAGTEAFF,TGCGCCAGCACCTTGGACAGGGCGGGCACTGAAGCTTTCTTT
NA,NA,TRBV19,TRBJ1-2,CASSMPSLRGGYTF,TGTGCCAGTAGTATGCCTAGCCTCCGGGGTGGCTACACCTTC
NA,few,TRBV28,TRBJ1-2,CASSLSSYGYTF,TGTGCCAGCAGTTTATCCAGCTATGGCTACACCTTC
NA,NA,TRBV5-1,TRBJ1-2,CASSLSMGGDTVNYGYTF,TGCGCCAGCAGCTTGAGTATGGGAGGGGACACCGTTAACTATGGCTACACCTTC
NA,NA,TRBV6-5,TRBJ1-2,CASSYSSQNYGYTF,TGTGCCAGCAGTTACTCTTCACAGAACTATGGCTACACCTTC
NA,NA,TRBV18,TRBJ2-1,CASSTKLLETEQFF,TGTGCCAGCTCGACAAAATTATTAGAGACTGAGCAGTTCTTC
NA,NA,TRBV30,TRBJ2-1,CAWSVDSSSYNEQFF,TGTGCCTGGAGTGTAGACTCGAGCTCCTACAATGAGCAGTTCTTC
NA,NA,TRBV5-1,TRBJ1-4,CASSLTRGSANEKLFF,TGCGCCAGCAGCTTGACGCGGGGCAGTGCCAATGAAAAACTGTTTTTT
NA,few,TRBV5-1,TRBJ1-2,CASSFTGSYGYTF,TGCGCCAGCAGCTTTACAGGCTCCTATGGCTACACCTTC
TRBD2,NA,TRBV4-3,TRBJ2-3,CASSPVGGGGTDTQYF,TGCGCCAGCAGCCCAGTGGGCGGGGGAGGCACAGATACGCAGTATTTT
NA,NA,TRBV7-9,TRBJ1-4,CASGSGVLVSEKLFF,TGTGCCAGCGGCTCCGGGGTATTAGTAAGTGAAAAACTGTTTTTT
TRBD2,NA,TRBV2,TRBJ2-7,CASLSRLAGEIEQYF,TGTGCCAGCCTTAGTAGGCTAGCGGGGGAGATCGAGCAGTACTTC
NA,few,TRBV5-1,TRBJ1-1,CASSLGLKRTEAFF,TGCGCCAGCAGCTTGGGATTAAAGCGAACTGAAGCTTTCTTT
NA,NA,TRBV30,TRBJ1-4,CAWSPRRGEGEKLFF,TGTGCCTGGAGTCCGCGGAGGGGTGAAGGTGAAAAACTGTTTTTT
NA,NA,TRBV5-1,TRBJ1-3,CASSPSSGEINTIYF,TGCGCCAGCAGCCCCAGCTCCGGAGAGATAAACACCATATATTTT
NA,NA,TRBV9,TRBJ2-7,CASSVDGYEQYF,TGTGCCAGCAGCGTAGACGGGTACGAGCAGTACTTC